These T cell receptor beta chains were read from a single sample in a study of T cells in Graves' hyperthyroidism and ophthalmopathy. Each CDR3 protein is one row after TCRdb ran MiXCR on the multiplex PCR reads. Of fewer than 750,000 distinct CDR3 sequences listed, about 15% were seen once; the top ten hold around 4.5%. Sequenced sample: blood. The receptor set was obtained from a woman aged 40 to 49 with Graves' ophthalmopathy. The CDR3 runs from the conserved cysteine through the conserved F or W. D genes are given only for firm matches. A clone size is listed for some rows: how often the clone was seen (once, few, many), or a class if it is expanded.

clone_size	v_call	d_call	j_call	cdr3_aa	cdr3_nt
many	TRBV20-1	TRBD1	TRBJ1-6	CSARGGQGMSHSPLHF	TGCAGTGCTAGAGGCGGACAGGGGATGTCGCATTCACCCCTCCACTTT
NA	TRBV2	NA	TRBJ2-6	CASLRGVSGANVLTF	TGTGCCAGCCTAAGAGGGGTGTCTGGGGCCAACGTCCTGACTTTC
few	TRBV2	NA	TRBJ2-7	CASRVGFEQYF	TGTGCCAGCAGGGTCGGCTTCGAGCAGTACTTC
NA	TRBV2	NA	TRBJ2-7	CASSEVENTSYEQYF	TGTGCCAGCAGTGAAGTAGAGAACACCTCCTACGAGCAGTACTTC
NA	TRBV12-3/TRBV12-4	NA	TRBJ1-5	CASGLRVDNQPQHF	TGTGCCAGCGGCCTCAGGGTGGACAATCAGCCCCAGCATTTT
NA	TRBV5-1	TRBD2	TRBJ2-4	CASSAGLAGVDIQYF	TGCGCCAGCAGCGCCGGACTAGCGGGAGTCGACATTCAGTACTTC
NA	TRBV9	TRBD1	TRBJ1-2	CASSRGGQAPYGYTF	TGTGCCAGCAGCCGGGGAGGACAGGCACCCTATGGCTACACCTTC
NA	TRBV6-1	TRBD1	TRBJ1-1	CASSATGDEAFF	TGTGCCAGCAGTGCTACAGGGGATGAAGCTTTCTTT
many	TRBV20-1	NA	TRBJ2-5	CSARDTETTETQYF	TGCAGTGCTAGAGACACGGAGACTACTGAGACCCAGTACTTC
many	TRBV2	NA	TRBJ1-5	CASTLTRGSNQPQHF	TGTGCCAGCACACTCACCAGGGGTAGCAATCAGCCCCAGCATTTT
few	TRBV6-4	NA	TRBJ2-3	CASSPPRQKPSTDTQYF	TGTGCCAGCAGCCCACCCCGACAGAAACCCTCCACAGATACGCAGTATTTT
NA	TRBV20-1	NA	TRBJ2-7	CSARGGDSYEQYF	TGCAGTGCTAGAGGGGGGGATTCCTACGAGCAGTACTTC
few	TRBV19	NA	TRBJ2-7	CASSSLGAAAYEQYF	TGTGCCAGTAGCAGCCTCGGAGCGGCCGCCTACGAGCAGTACTTC
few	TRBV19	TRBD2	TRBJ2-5	CASSQPGLAVETQYF	TGTGCCAGTAGCCAACCGGGACTAGCGGTCGAGACCCAGTACTTC
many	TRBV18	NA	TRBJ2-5	CASSPPPQETQYF	TGTGCCAGCTCACCACCCCCCCAAGAGACCCAGTACTTC